This T cell receptor beta chain was sequenced for a study of regulatory T cells in long-lasting Graves disease. Indicated time point: persistent/refractory GD, antithyroid drugs over 5 years with positive TRAb. There was RNA extracted from PBMCs, and the TCR library was made from it. The junction had 2 bases not matched to a gene; V was cut back by 1 base and J by 4 bases. Germline CDR1 reads LGHDT; CDR2 reads YNNKEL (reference sequence). The CDR3 extends over 14 amino acids. This clonotype was seen a few times. Both iRepertoire HTBI primers and Arm-PCR of CDR3 regions were used to build the TCR beta libraries. Original processing notes: Identified segments across samples numbered 60 or so TRBV and over 13 TRBJ. From the multiplex PCR reads, TCRdb called clonotypes with MiXCR, one entry per CDR3 protein. The V and J calls here are based on TCRdb, not the publication. Of 600,000 to 800,000 distinct CDR3 sequences listed, around 32% were seen once; the top ten hold about two fifths.

The clonotype originates from a female donor with Graves disease. The J gene is TRBJ1-2, the V gene TRBV3-1; 8 bases match TRBD1. The specimen comprised peripheral blood mononuclear cells (PBMCs), sampled when the disease was refractory, from a patient treated with antithyroid drugs. This CDR3 is CASSQGGQGYGYTF. The CDR3 nucleotides read TGTGCCAGCAGCCAAGGAGGACAGGGCTATGGCTACACCTTC.